The T cell receptor beta chain described here comes from a study of CXCR3-negative and CXCR3-positive naive CD8 T cells. Overall study: The dataset comprises around 130 million TRB reads in total, with about 1.5 +/- 0.3 million reads per library.

Triplicate sorts, 300,000 cells apiece, were made for each CD8+ T cell subset. Frequency places this clonotype as medium-sized. Its cognate antigen is unknown. The CDR3 covers 16 residues. The germline gives CDR1 MGHRA, CDR2 YSYEKL. Study conclusions and caveats: Unlike memory cells, which differed, naive CXCR3-negative and CXCR3-positive cells had similar TRBV-TRBJ usage. TRB CDR3 properties served as the basis for inferring TCR strength, and surface CD5 was comparable between naive subsets.

Carrying UMI labels, the TRB cDNA libraries were prepared through 5' RACE. TCRdb reworked the 5' RACE reads into one entry per CDR3 protein, no DNA. The sample totals some 38,000 distinct CDR3 sequences. This TCR derives from a human donor in good health. Some clones in this sample may be carry-over from other donors' samples. The sequenced sample was memory CD8+ T cells from blood. The chain carries TRBV4-1 and TRBJ2-7; TCRdb calls TRBD1, which cannot be checked without DNA. CDR3 loop: CASSPGQFGGSYEQYF.